This record concerns one TCR beta chain sequence. There are 16 residues in the CDR3. Unmatched junction bases numbered 6, after V lost 4 bases and J lost 3 bases. Germline lookup yields CDR1 SGHAT and CDR2 FQNNGV. This sample is part of a study of blood T cell repertoires in COVID-19. Overall study context: From the United States, Italy and Spain came samples of acute and convalescent COVID-19. T cells, B-cell-depleted T cells, or PBMCs provided the cDNA or gDNA that served as material.

Authors' analysis steps: Amplified reference gene primers provided the basis for estimating nucleated cell counts. Some clones are missing from TCRdb's copy, which holds only in-frame ones; the method was immunoSEQ multiplex PCR. V and J calls plus clone size are reproduced from that table; the DNA served to infer D and trimming. The sample has tens of thousands of clones, approximately 80% seen once; the top ten hold roughly 10%. The chain employs TRBV11-2 and TRBJ2-1, with TRBD2 identical over 10 bases. The sample was peripheral blood. The origin of this receptor is a human donor in a cohort sampled during active COVID-19. CDR3 in DNA: TGTGCCAGCAGCTGGCTAGCGGGAGTGGACTACAATGAGCAGTTCTTC. This gives the protein CASSWLAGVDYNEQFF.